Listed here are 25 T cell receptor beta chains from one sample, sequenced in a study of shared clonotypes between healthy human individuals (dated by TCRdb to 2018 to 2021). Libraries were constructed by the immunoSEQ multiplex PCR assay. The clones in this table, taken by TCRdb from immuneACCESS, are in-frame only. Not every clone is retained; where verified, under half of the shortfall comes from an unresolved V gene, and the cause of the rest is unknown. The sample table records about a million clones; over 60% of these occur just once. Together, the top ten hold about 1.5% of the sample. The sample consisted of memory CD4+ T cells sorted from blood. Explained via the paper, the cell subset or site label denotes: CD45RA-negative fraction. The receptors originated from a man aged 18 to 29 in good health.

This chain connects TRBV9 to TRBJ2-7; 7 nucleotides match TRBD2. This CDR3 is built from 15 residues. With 4 bases clipped from V and 3 bases from J, the junction kept 10 bases outside the gene matches. Germline CDR1 reads SGDLS; CDR2 reads YYNGEE. The DNA for the CDR3 is TGTGCCAGCAGCTTTGGGGTAGCGGGCCTCTACGAGCAGTACTTC. Amino acids: CASSFGVAGLYEQYF.

This sequence joins TRBV20-1 and TRBJ2-1; unclear D gene. Germline V CDR1 and CDR2: DFQATT, SNEGSKA (reference sequence). The CDR3 has 11 residues. Trimming took 4 bases from V and 13 from J, leaving 14 bases between them. The CDR3 DNA follows: TGCAGTGCTATACGGGCCAAACTCCAGTTCTTC. Translating it yields CSAIRAKLQFF.

Note on this clone: This specimen includes other DNA sequences encoding the same CDR3. The rearrangement links TRBV28 to TRBJ2-7, with D perhaps matching TRBD1 or TRBD2 (6 bases each). Germline V lookup: CDR1 MDHEN, CDR2 SYDVKM. With 4 bases removed from V and 2 bases from J, the gap between germline ends came to 15 bases. This CDR3 comprises 15 residues. The CDR3 region is CASSSAQGRPYEQYF. The DNA for the CDR3 is TGTGCCAGCAGTTCAGCCCAGGGGAGGCCCTACGAGCAGTACTTC.

The V call is TRBV7-9, the J call TRBJ2-3; the D gene is possibly TRBD1 (5 bases). The CDR3 runs to 14 residues. V was cut by 4 bases and J by 2 bases, with 10 bases left in between. Germline values: CDR1 SEHNR, CDR2 FQNEAQ (reference sequence). CDR3 bases: TGTGCCAGCAGCTCTACAGGTACCACAGATACGCAGTATTTT. It yields the protein CASSSTGTTDTQYF.

A remark on this clone: Other DNA sequences in the same sample also yield this CDR3. The genes are TRBV6-1 and TRBJ2-6; no definite D call. This CDR3 is 13 amino acids long. Trimming cost V 7 bases and J 1 base, with 5 bases left between them. Germline values: CDR1 MNHNS, CDR2 SASEGT. This chain's CDR3 is CASKISGANVLTF. The CDR3 DNA reads as TGTGCCAGCAAGATATCTGGGGCCAACGTCCTGACTTTC.

V is TRBV4-1 and J is TRBJ1-4; D is ambiguous. CDR1 MGHRA and CDR2 YSYEKL come from the germline V gene. The CDR3 spans 12 residues. Deletions cut 9 bases from V and 7 bases from J, with 12 bases between. The CDR3: CASRDVVEKLFF. The CDR3 nucleotides read TGCGCCAGTCGGGATGTAGTTGAAAAACTGTTTTTT.

This clone has just a few counts. The V gene is TRBV6-1, the J gene TRBJ2-1, with no clear D. Trimming removed 3 bases from V and 10 bases from J, with 16 bases in between. Germline loops: CDR1 MNHNS, CDR2 SASEGT. The CDR3 covers 14 residues. This CDR3 reads CASSELWAGLEQFF. DNA of the CDR3: TGTGCCAGCAGTGAGCTCTGGGCTGGGTTGGAGCAGTTCTTC.

The chain combines TRBV7-6 with TRBJ2-5; no clear D. Germline CDR1 and CDR2: SGHVS and FNYEAQ. This CDR3 has 14 residues. V was pared by 5 bases and J by 5 bases, with 15 bases between. CDR3 in amino acids: CASSQFNEMETQYF. CDR3 nucleotides: TGTGCCAGCAGCCAATTCAATGAGATGGAGACCCAGTACTTC.

The J gene is TRBJ2-5, the V gene TRBV9; D gene uncertain. Between the trimmed V and J ends, which lost 0 bases and 5 bases, there was a span of 14 bases. The CDR3 spans 15 residues. Germline V lookup: CDR1 SGDLS, CDR2 YYNGEE. CDR3: CASSVVKGLGETQYF. The CDR3 coding sequence is TGTGCCAGCAGCGTAGTTAAGGGCTTAGGGGAGACCCAGTACTTC.

The rearrangement uses TRBV6-5 and TRBJ2-1; no definite D call. The V gene lost 10 bases and the J gene lost 6 bases, with 13 bases spanning the gap. Germline V gives CDR1 MNHEY, CDR2 SVGAGI. The CDR3 runs 12 residues. CDR3 sequence reads: CATNGLGNEQFF. CDR3 nucleotide sequence: TGTGCCACCAATGGTCTGGGCAATGAGCAGTTCTTC.

The CDR3 region has the DNA TGTGCCAGCAGCTTGGACCTTACAGGGCTGAGCAATCAGCCCCAGCATTTT. It yields the protein CASSLDLTGLSNQPQHF. J is TRBJ1-5 and V is TRBV5-8; a possible D gene is TRBD1 (6 bases). The CDR3 is 17 residues long. V was cut by 0 bases and J by 1 base, with 14 bases left in between. Germline values: CDR1 SGHTS, CDR2 YDEGEE.

The CDR3 is CASSPPGESSYNSPLHF. The CDR3 DNA follows: TGTGCCAGCAGCCCGCCGGGTGAGAGCTCCTATAATTCACCCCTCCACTTT. The genes are TRBV14 and TRBJ1-6; no clear D. Germline V gene sequence: CDR1 SGHDN, CDR2 FVKESK. The V end lost 4 bases, the J end lost 0 bases, and 13 bases lay between the germline ends. The CDR3 runs to 17 residues. Full variable domain (rest looked up from reference TRBV14 and TRBJ1-6): EAGVTQFPSHSVIEKGQTVTLRCDPISGHDNLYWYRRVMGKEIKFLLHFVKESKQDESGMPNNRFLAERTGGTYSTLKVQPAELEDSGVYFCASSPPGESSYNSPLHFGNGTRLTVT.

The chain uses TRBV6-4 and TRBJ1-1; perhaps TRBD1 as D (6 bases). Trimming cost V 2 bases and J 6 bases, with 10 bases left between them. The CDR3 totals 13 residues. Germline CDR1 is MRHNA and CDR2 is SNTAGT. CDR3 DNA: TGTGCCAGCAGTGACCGGGGGGCGGCTGAAGCTTTCTTT. It encodes CASSDRGAAEAFF.

This clone was seen once. This chain connects TRBV10-3 to TRBJ2-2; 7 bases line up with TRBD2. This CDR3 spans 14 amino acids. V lost 10 bases to trimming and J lost 1 base; unmatched junction nucleotides: 6. Germline loops: CDR1 ENHRY, CDR2 SYGVKD. The CDR3 bases are TGTGCCACCGAGGCTAGCGGGAACACCGGGGAGCTGTTTTTT. Translation gives CATEASGNTGELFF.

This clone appeared a few times. The J gene is TRBJ2-1, the V gene TRBV2; D is tentatively TRBD1 or TRBD2 (5 bases each). The CDR3 is 12 amino acids. The V end was cut by 1 base, the J end by 12 bases, with 10 bases between. Germline lookup yields CDR1 SNHLY and CDR2 FYNNEI. CDR3 loop: CASSEGPGGQFF. CDR3 sequence (DNA): TGTGCCAGCAGTGAAGGCCCTGGGGGGCAGTTCTTC.

V gene TRBV4-2 combines with J gene TRBJ2-3; TRBD2 matches at 16 bases. The CDR3 spans 16 residues. Germline loops: CDR1 LGHNA, CDR2 YNFKEQ. The trim removed 5 bases at V and 8 bases at J, leaving 7 bases unmatched. CDR3 sequence: CASSTGLAGGPGTQYF. In DNA, the CDR3 is TGTGCCAGCAGCACGGGACTAGCGGGGGGGCCGGGTACGCAGTATTTT.

The CDR3 DNA is TGTGCCAGCAGCTTAGAAGTACGGGACAGGGGACACTACGAGCAGTACTTC. Protein product: CASSLEVRDRGHYEQYF. The rearrangement joins TRBV13 to TRBJ2-7; 10 bases are a match to TRBD1. This CDR3 region has 17 residues. V was clipped by 1 base and J by 3 bases; unmatched bases: 9. Germline loops: CDR1 PRHDT, CDR2 FYEKMQ (reference sequence).

This clone was seen only once. The chain joins TRBV27 to TRBJ2-3; D not resolved. With 7 bases removed from V and 6 bases from J, the gap between germline ends came to 17 bases. Germline-derived CDR1 and CDR2 are MNHEY and SMNVEV (reference sequence). This CDR3 contains 14 residues. The CDR3 DNA follows: TGTGCCAGCAACCCACTCACCACCCGGGATACGCAGTATTTT. The encoded protein is CASNPLTTRDTQYF.

V and J are TRBV6-5 and TRBJ2-2; D is possibly TRBD1 or TRBD2 (5 bases each). Germline V gene sequence: CDR1 MNHEY, CDR2 SVGAGI. The V gene lost 2 bases and the J gene lost 4 bases, with 11 bases spanning the gap. The CDR3 totals 15 residues. The CDR3 nucleotides read TGTGCCAGCAGTTACGACAGCCGGGGCACCGGGGAGCTGTTTTTT. Translated, it gives CASSYDSRGTGELFF.

This chain uses TRBV7-2 with TRBJ1-2, with no clear D. Between the trimmed V and J ends, which lost 1 base and 3 bases, there was a span of 9 bases. This CDR3 contains 14 residues. Germline loops: CDR1 SGHTA, CDR2 FQGNSA. CDR3 DNA: TGTGCCAGCAGCTTAGGGCCGGGTTACTATGGCTACACCTTC. Translated: CASSLGPGYYGYTF.

The chain has TRBV15 and TRBJ1-1; D gene ambiguous. This CDR3 is built from 14 residues. V was clipped by 5 bases and J by 2 bases, with 12 bases between them. Germline CDR1 is LNHNV and CDR2 is YYDKDF (reference sequence). DNA of the CDR3: TGTGCCACCAGCGCCCGGGCTTTTAACACTGAAGCTTTCTTT. Encoded protein: CATSARAFNTEAFF.

This clone was observed a few times. The chain has TRBV5-1 and TRBJ2-7, with 13 bases fitting TRBD2. The CDR3 sequence is 15 residues long. CDR1 is SGHRS, CDR2 YFSETQ, per germline. V shed 4 bases and J 6 bases; nucleotides not matched to a gene: 7. The CDR3 DNA reads TGCGCCAGCAGCGAACTAGCGGGAGGGCCGACCGAGCAGTACTTC. This encodes CASSELAGGPTEQYF.

J is TRBJ2-2 and V is TRBV7-6; D unclear. The CDR3 runs to 12 residues. Trimming pared 6 bases from V and 4 bases from J, leaving 6 bases between. Germline CDR1 and CDR2: SGHVS and FNYEAQ. CDR3 DNA: TGTGCCAGCAGTTCACGCACCGGGGAGCTGTTTTTT. Amino acids: CASSSRTGELFF. Looking up the rest from reference TRBV7-6 and TRBJ2-2 gives the full variable domain: GAGVSQSPRYKVTKRGQDVALRCDPISGHVSLYWYRQALGQGPEFLTYFNYEAQQDKSGLPNDRFSAERPEGSISTLTIQRTEQRDSAMYRCASSSRTGELFFGEGSRLTVL.

The CDR3 loop reads CASSVGTSKQYF. The DNA of the CDR3 is TGTGCCAGCAGTGTGGGGACTTCGAAGCAGTACTTC. The rearrangement links TRBV27 to TRBJ2-7, with D maybe TRBD2 (6 bases). Per the germline V gene, CDR1 is MNHEY and CDR2 is SMNVEV (reference sequence). With 5 bases removed from V and 8 bases from J, the gap between germline ends came to 13 bases. The CDR3 extends over 12 amino acids.

The CDR3 loop is CAWRNRGLLTGELFF. In DNA, the CDR3 is TGTGCCTGGAGAAACAGGGGGCTACTCACCGGGGAGCTGTTTTTT. The chain employs TRBV30 and TRBJ2-2; 9 bases fit TRBD1. Germline V gene sequence: CDR1 GTSNPN, CDR2 SVGIG (reference sequence). After removal of 3 bases from V and 4 bases from J, the junction contained 6 bases not matched to a gene. The CDR3 spans 15 residues.